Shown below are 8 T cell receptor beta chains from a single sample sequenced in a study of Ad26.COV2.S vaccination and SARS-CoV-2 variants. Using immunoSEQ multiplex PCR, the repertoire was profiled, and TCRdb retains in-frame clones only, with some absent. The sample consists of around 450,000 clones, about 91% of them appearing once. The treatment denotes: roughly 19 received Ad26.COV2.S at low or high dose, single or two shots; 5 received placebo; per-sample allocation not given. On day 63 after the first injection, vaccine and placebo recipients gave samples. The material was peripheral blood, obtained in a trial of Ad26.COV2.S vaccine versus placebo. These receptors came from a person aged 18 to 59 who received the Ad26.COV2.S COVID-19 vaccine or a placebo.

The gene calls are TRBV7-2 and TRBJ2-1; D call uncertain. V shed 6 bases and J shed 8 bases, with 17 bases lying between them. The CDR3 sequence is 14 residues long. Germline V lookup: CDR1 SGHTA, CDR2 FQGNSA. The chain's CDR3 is CASRSPQRQYEQFF. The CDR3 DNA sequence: TGTGCCAGCAGAAGCCCGCAGCGCCAGTATGAGCAGTTCTTC.

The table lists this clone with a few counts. The CDR3 loop reads CASKGTSGYTDTQYF. Here the CDR3 DNA reads TGTGCCAGCAAGGGAACTAGCGGTTACACAGATACGCAGTATTTT. The V call is TRBV14, the J call TRBJ2-3; 8 bases are a match to TRBD2. The CDR3 has 15 amino acids. Germline CDR1 reads SGHDN; CDR2 reads FVKESK. The V and J ends lost 7 bases and 2 bases, in that order; junction bases with no gene match: 8. Complete variable domain (other parts from reference TRBV14 and TRBJ2-3): EAGVTQFPSHSVIEKGQTVTLRCDPISGHDNLYWYRRVMGKEIKFLLHFVKESKQDESGMPNNRFLAERTGGTYSTLKVQPAELEDSGVYFCASKGTSGYTDTQYFGPGTRLTVL.

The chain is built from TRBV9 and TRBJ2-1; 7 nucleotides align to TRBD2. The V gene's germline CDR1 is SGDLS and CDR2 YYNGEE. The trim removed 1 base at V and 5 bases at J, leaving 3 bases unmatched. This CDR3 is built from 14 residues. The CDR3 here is CASSVWGGHNEQFF. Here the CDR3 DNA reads TGTGCCAGCAGCGTATGGGGGGGACACAATGAGCAGTTCTTC.

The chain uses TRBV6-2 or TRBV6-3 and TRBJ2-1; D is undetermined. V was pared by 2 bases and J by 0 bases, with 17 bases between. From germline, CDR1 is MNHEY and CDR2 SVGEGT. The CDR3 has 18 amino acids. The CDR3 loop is CASSYVLGRSFSYNEQFF. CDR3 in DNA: TGTGCCAGCAGTTACGTGTTGGGCAGATCCTTCTCCTACAATGAGCAGTTCTTC.

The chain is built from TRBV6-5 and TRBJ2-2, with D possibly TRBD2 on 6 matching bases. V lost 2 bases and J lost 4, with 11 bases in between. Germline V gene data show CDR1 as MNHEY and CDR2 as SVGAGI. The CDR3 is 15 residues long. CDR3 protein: CASSYGGTLTGELFF. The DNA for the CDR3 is TGTGCCAGCAGTTACGGCGGGACCCTCACCGGGGAGCTGTTTTTT.

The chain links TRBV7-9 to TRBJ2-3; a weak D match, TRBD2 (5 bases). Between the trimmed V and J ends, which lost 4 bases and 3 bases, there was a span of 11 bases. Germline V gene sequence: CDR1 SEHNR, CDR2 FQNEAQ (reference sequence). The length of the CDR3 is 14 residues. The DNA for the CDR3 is TGTGCCAGCAGCTGGTTTGAGGGTACAGATACGCAGTATTTT. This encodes CASSWFEGTDTQYF.

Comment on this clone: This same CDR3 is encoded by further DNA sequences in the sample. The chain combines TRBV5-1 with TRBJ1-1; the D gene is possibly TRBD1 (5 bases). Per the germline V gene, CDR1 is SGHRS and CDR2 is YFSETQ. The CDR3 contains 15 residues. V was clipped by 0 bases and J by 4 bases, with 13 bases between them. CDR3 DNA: TGCGCCAGCAGCTTGGAGGGACCCTCGAGCACTGAAGCTTTCTTT. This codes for CASSLEGPSSTEAFF.

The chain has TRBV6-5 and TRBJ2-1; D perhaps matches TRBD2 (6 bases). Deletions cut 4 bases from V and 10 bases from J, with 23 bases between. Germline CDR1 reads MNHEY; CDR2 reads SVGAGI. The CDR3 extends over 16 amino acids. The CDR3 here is CASSSGPARGETEQFF. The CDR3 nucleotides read TGTGCCAGCAGTTCTGGGCCGGCGCGGGGAGAGACGGAGCAGTTCTTC.